Below, 2 T cell receptor beta chains from the same sample are listed, as sequenced in a study of a mutant IDH1 vaccine in newly diagnosed glioma. Documented time point: week 5, during vaccination. Every single dose of the vaccine, 300 ug of mutant IDH1 20-mer peptide, came with topical imiquimod. These receptors lack a known antigen. TCRdb keeps only in-frame clones here, not all; method: immunoSEQ multiplex PCR. The sample yields over 50,000 clones, approximately 90% seen once. This specimen was PBMCs, taken from a glioma patient whose treatment included an IDH1 peptide vaccine. The receptor source for this set is a woman aged 40 to 49 with glioma.

V is TRBV15 and J is TRBJ2-1; 8 nucleotides agree with TRBD1. The CDR3 length is 16 residues. J gave up 7 bases and V 0 bases, and 8 bases lay outside the gene matches. The germline V gene has CDR1 LNHNV and CDR2 YYDKDF (reference sequence). CDR3 in DNA: TGTGCCACCAGCAGAGAGACGGACAGGGCAAGAAATGAGCAGTTCTTC. This translates into CATSRETDRARNEQFF. The variable domain in full, with the rest retrieved from reference TRBV15 and TRBJ2-1, is DAMVIQNPRYQVTQFGKPVTLSCSQTLNHNVMYWYQQKSSQAPKLLFHYYDKDFNNEADTPDNFQSRRPNTSFCFLDIRSPGLGDTAMYLCATSRETDRARNEQFFGPGTRLTVL.

The CDR3 loop is CASSMRVSNTEAFF. Written as DNA, the CDR3 is TGTGCCAGTAGTATGCGGGTCTCGAACACTGAAGCTTTCTTT. The chain couples TRBV19 to TRBJ1-1; D is uncertain. Germline V CDR1 and CDR2: LNHDA, SQIVND (reference sequence). This CDR3 has 14 amino acids. The germline V and J ends were trimmed by 3 bases and 1 base, with 9 bases remaining between them.